This TCR beta chain is from a study of OX40 agonist ivuxolimab in advanced cancers. Study summary: Patients received the agonistic anti-OX40 (CD134) antibody ivuxolimab.

Assay used: immunoSEQ multiplex PCR; TCRdb lists only in-frame clones, some missing. Here the sample spans around 100,000 clones, roughly 93% being singletons. Germline V gene lookup returns CDR1 SGDLS and CDR2 YYNGEE. J lost 2 bases, V lost 4 bases, and 6 bases had no gene match. This CDR3 region has 15 residues. The sequencing here drew on CD4+ or CD8+ T cells sorted from blood, taken in a trial of the OX40 agonist ivuxolimab. This clonotype was obtained from an adult with an advanced solid tumor such as melanoma, head and neck, liver or kidney cancer. This chain links TRBV9 with TRBJ2-1; 7 nucleotides align to TRBD1. The CDR3 DNA sequence: TGTGCCAGCAGCCCAACCGGGACAGCCTACAATGAGCAGTTCTTC. It codes for CASSPTGTAYNEQFF.